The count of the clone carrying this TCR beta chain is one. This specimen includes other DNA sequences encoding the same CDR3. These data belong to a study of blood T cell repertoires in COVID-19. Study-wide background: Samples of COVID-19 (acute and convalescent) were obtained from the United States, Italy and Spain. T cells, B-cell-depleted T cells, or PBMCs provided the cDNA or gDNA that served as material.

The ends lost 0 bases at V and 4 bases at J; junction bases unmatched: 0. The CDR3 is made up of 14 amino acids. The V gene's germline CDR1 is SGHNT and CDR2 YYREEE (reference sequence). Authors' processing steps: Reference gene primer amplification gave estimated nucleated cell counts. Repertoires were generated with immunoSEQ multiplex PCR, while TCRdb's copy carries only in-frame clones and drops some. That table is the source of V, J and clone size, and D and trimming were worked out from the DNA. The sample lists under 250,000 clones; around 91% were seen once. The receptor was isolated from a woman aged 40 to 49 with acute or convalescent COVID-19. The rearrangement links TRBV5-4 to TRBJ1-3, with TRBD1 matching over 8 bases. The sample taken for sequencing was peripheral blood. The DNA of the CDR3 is TGTGCCAGCAGCTTGGGGGACAGGGGAAACACCATATATTTT. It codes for CASSLGDRGNTIYF.